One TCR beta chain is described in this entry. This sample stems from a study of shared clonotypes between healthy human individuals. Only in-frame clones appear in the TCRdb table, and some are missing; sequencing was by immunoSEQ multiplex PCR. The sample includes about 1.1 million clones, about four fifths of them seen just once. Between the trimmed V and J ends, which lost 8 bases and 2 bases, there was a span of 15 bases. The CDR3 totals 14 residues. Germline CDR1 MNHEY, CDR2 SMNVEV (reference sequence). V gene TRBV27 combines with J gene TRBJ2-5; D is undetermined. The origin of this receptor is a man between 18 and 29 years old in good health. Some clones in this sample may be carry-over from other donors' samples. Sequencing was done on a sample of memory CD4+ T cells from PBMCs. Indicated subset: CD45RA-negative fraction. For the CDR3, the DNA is TGTGCCAGCGGCCGGAGCCGCCAACAAGAGACCCAGTACTTC. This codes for CASGRSRQQETQYF.